Each of the 10 T cell receptor beta chains below was sequenced from the same sample in a study of T cells in tuberculosis. Only in-frame clones appear in the TCRdb table, and some are missing; sequencing was by immunoSEQ multiplex PCR. The sample includes tens of thousands of clones, less than 95% of them seen just once. The time point: new active TB diagnosis, blood taken before or within 7 days of starting treatment. The sequenced sample was PBMCs, obtained at tuberculosis diagnosis. All receptors come from an adult with tuberculosis.

The chain couples TRBV7-2 to TRBJ2-7, with TRBD2 as a possible D gene (5 bases). This CDR3 has 13 residues. Per germline, CDR1 SGHTA and CDR2 FQGNSA. V lost 3 bases and J lost 7, with 13 bases in between. CDR3 sequence: CASSLSGPREQYF. The DNA of the CDR3 is TGTGCCAGCAGCTTGAGCGGACCGCGAGAGCAGTACTTC.

The V call is TRBV5-4, the J call TRBJ1-1; tentatively, D is TRBD1 (5 bases). Trimming removed 3 bases at V and 0 bases at J, with 9 bases between. The CDR3 extends over 14 amino acids. From germline, CDR1 is SGHNT and CDR2 YYREEE (reference sequence). CDR3 coding DNA: TGTGCCAGCAGCTCGACAGCGTTGAACACTGAAGCTTTCTTT. This sequence encodes CASSSTALNTEAFF.

The chain is built from TRBV6-5 and TRBJ2-3; no clear D gene. This CDR3 is built from 14 residues. Germline values: CDR1 MNHEY, CDR2 SVGAGI. V was trimmed by 6 bases and J by 0 bases, leaving 10 bases between them. This CDR3 reads CASSLLTSTDTQYF. The CDR3 nucleotides read TGTGCCAGCAGCCTCCTAACTAGCACAGATACGCAGTATTTT.

In DNA form, the CDR3 reads TGTGCCAGCAGCGGGGGACTAGCGGGAGCTAGCACAGATACGCAGTATTTT. Translating gives CASSGGLAGASTDTQYF. V is TRBV9 and J is TRBJ2-3; TRBD2 matches 14 bases. Per germline, CDR1 SGDLS and CDR2 YYNGEE. The J segment lost 0 bases and the V segment lost 3 bases, leaving 3 bases of the junction unmatched. The length of the CDR3 is 17 residues.

The chain couples TRBV5-5 to TRBJ1-3; the D gene is possibly TRBD1 (5 bases). The CDR3 runs to 15 residues. The germline CDR1 and CDR2 sequences are SGHKS and YYEKEE (reference sequence). Trimming stripped 5 bases from V and 4 bases from J, with 16 bases between. CDR3 in DNA: TGTGCCAGCAGGTCGTTCCAGGGTGTCGGAAACACCATATATTTT. Encoded protein: CASRSFQGVGNTIYF. The complete variable domain, with remaining parts taken from reference TRBV5-5 and TRBJ1-3, reads DAGVTQSPTHLIKTRGQQVTLRCSPISGHKSVSWYQQVLGQGPQFIFQYYEKEERGRGNFPDRFSARQFPNYSSELNVNALLLGDSALYLCASRSFQGVGNTIYFGEGSWLTVV.

This chain links TRBV25-1 with TRBJ2-3; TRBD2 matches at 10 bases. V lost 1 base, J lost 0 bases, and 4 bases stayed unmatched. This CDR3 is 17 amino acids long. The germline V gene has CDR1 MGHDK and CDR2 SYGVNS. CDR3 bases: TGTGCCAGCAGTGAATCCACTAGCGGGGAGAGCACAGATACGCAGTATTTT. As protein: CASSESTSGESTDTQYF.

The CDR3, as DNA: TGTGCCAGCAGCCACCGGGACACCGGGGAGCTGTTTTTT. Translating it yields CASSHRDTGELFF. V is TRBV6-4 and J is TRBJ2-2, with no clear D. Trimming took off 6 bases at V and 3 bases at J, with 8 bases between the two ends. The CDR3 length is 13 residues. Per germline, CDR1 MRHNA and CDR2 SNTAGT.

The genes are TRBV7-3 and TRBJ2-1, with TRBD1 matching over 9 bases. The CDR3 is 15 amino acids. Looked up from germline, CDR1 is SGHTA and CDR2 is FQGTGA. V trimming: 5 bases; J trimming: 2 bases; junction bases outside the gene matches: 4. CDR3 protein: CASSPTGGAYNEQFF. DNA for the CDR3: TGTGCCAGCAGCCCGACAGGGGGGGCCTACAATGAGCAGTTCTTC.

Only one count was recorded for this clone. J is TRBJ1-2 and V is TRBV6-5; possibly TRBD1 for D (5 bases). CDR1 is MNHEY, CDR2 SVGAGI, per germline. This CDR3 region has 16 residues. V was shortened by 2 bases and J by 1 base, with 14 bases between the two germline ends. Here the CDR3 reads CASSYHRSTVNYGYTF. The CDR3 DNA is TGTGCCAGCAGTTACCACAGGAGCACCGTTAACTATGGCTACACCTTC.

This chain links TRBV19 with TRBJ1-1; unclear D gene. Per germline, CDR1 LNHDA and CDR2 SQIVND (reference sequence). The length of the CDR3 is 15 residues. Trimming removed 0 bases from V and 0 bases from J, with 8 bases in between. In DNA, the CDR3 is TGTGCCAGTAGTATAGATCTGGGCGTGAACACTGAAGCTTTCTTT. It translates to CASSIDLGVNTEAFF.